These 21 T cell receptor beta chains share one sample of origin, sequenced in a study of cytomegalovirus exposure and HLA in healthy donors. This table comes from immunoSEQ multiplex PCR, and its TCRdb copy is limited to in-frame clones, with some not included. The sample has 150,000 or so clones; about 82% are singletons. Sequenced sample: PBMCs. These receptors were obtained from a man aged 25-45 years in good health and CMV-seropositive.

The chain employs TRBV2 and TRBJ2-5, with 10 positions matching TRBD2. This CDR3 has 14 amino acids. Germline CDR1 reads SNHLY; CDR2 reads FYNNEI. V was clipped by 7 bases and J by 2 bases; unmatched bases: 4. The CDR3 coding sequence is TGTGCCAGCACCCCAGCGGGGGGGCAAGAGACCCAGTACTTC. Its protein product is CASTPAGGQETQYF.

The genes are TRBV5-1 and TRBJ2-7; 7 bases line up with TRBD2. The V gene's germline CDR1 is SGHRS and CDR2 YFSETQ. The CDR3 sequence is 14 residues long. Germline trimming cut 7 bases from V and 1 base from J; bases unmatched to any gene: 8. CDR3 DNA sequence: TGCGCCAGCGCCCGGAGCGGGGATTCCTACGAGCAGTACTTC. Translated: CASARSGDSYEQYF.

This clone was counted once. The J gene is TRBJ1-5, the V gene TRBV19; 7 bases are shared with TRBD1. The germline V gene has CDR1 LNHDA and CDR2 SQIVND (reference sequence). J lost 5 bases, V lost 2 bases, and 6 bases had no gene match. The CDR3 sequence is 15 residues long. CDR3 sequence: CASSINWDSYQPQHF. The CDR3 nucleotides read TGTGCCAGTAGTATAAATTGGGACAGTTATCAGCCCCAGCATTTT. Complete variable domain (other parts from reference TRBV19 and TRBJ1-5): DGGITQSPKYLFRKEGQNVTLSCEQNLNHDAMYWYRQDPGQGLRLIYYSQIVNDFQKGDIAEGYSVSREKKESFPLTVTSAQKNPTAFYLCASSINWDSYQPQHFGDGTRLSIL.

The rearrangement links TRBV7-2 to TRBJ1-2, with a weak D call TRBD1 (6 bases). The CDR3 loop spans 15 amino acids. V was shortened by 5 bases and J by 7 bases, with 20 bases between the two germline ends. Per the germline V gene, CDR1 is SGHTA and CDR2 is FQGNSA. The CDR3 loop is CASSGEGVRTGGYTF. CDR3 sequence (DNA): TGTGCCAGCAGCGGAGAGGGGGTTAGAACGGGTGGCTACACCTTC.

The chain links TRBV13 to TRBJ1-3, with TRBD1 matching 10 bases. The V segment lost 4 bases and the J segment 4 bases; nucleotides outside the gene matches: 13. CDR3 length equals 18 residues. CDR1 is PRHDT, CDR2 FYEKMQ, per germline (reference sequence). The CDR3 sequence: CASSSTITGQGHGNTIYF. In DNA, the CDR3 is TGTGCCAGCAGCTCCACAATTACGGGACAGGGGCACGGAAACACCATATATTTT.

The chain combines TRBV4-1 with TRBJ2-1, with 8 bases lining up with TRBD2. The CDR3 sequence is 15 residues long. The junction had 11 bases not matched to a gene; V was cut back by 4 bases and J by 9 bases. Germline V CDR1 and CDR2: MGHRA, YSYEKL. CDR3 region: CASSPSPGGLSEQFF. The CDR3 DNA follows: TGCGCCAGCAGCCCCTCCCCGGGGGGGCTAAGTGAGCAGTTCTTC.

The chain recombines TRBV30 with TRBJ2-2, with D possibly matching TRBD1 (5 bases). The germline V gene encodes CDR1 GTSNPN and CDR2 SVGIG (reference sequence). This CDR3 is built from 15 residues. Trimming removed 2 bases from V and 3 bases from J, with 13 bases in between. The DNA of the CDR3 is TGTGCCTGGAGTAAAGGACACGAGGACACCGGGGAGCTGTTTTTT. Translating gives CAWSKGHEDTGELFF.

This chain joins TRBV25-1 and TRBJ2-5; D is unresolved. Germline assignment: CDR1 MGHDK and CDR2 SYGVNS. V was cut by 6 bases and J by 1 base, with 6 bases left in between. CDR3 length: 12 residues. In DNA, the CDR3 is TGTGCCAGCAGACAGACCCAAGAGACCCAGTACTTC. This encodes CASRQTQETQYF.

The rearrangement links TRBV11-2 to TRBJ1-2, with D possibly matching TRBD1 (6 bases). The germline V and J ends were trimmed by 6 bases and 8 bases, with 13 bases remaining between them. CDR3 length: 12 amino acids. Germline V gene lookup returns CDR1 SGHAT and CDR2 FQNNGV. The CDR3 sequence: CASSPNRVGYTF. In DNA form, the CDR3 reads TGTGCCAGCAGTCCGAACAGGGTCGGCTACACCTTC.

The chain joins TRBV6-1 to TRBJ1-2; TRBD1 matches 9 bases. The germline V gene encodes CDR1 MNHNS and CDR2 SASEGT. V shed 7 bases, J shed 8 bases, and the junction held 8 bases outside the gene matches. This CDR3 contains 13 residues. CDR3 in DNA: TGTGCCAGCATTCAACAGGGGGCTCGAGGCTACACCTTC. Translating gives CASIQQGARGYTF.

This sequence joins TRBV4-3 and TRBJ2-7; 7 positions agree with TRBD2. The CDR3 length is 13 residues. The V and J ends lost 1 base and 3 bases, in that order; junction bases with no gene match: 0. Per germline, CDR1 LGHNA and CDR2 YSLEER. The CDR3 loop reads CASSQGGGYEQYF. The CDR3 DNA is TGCGCCAGCAGCCAAGGGGGGGGCTACGAGCAGTACTTC.

J is TRBJ2-7 and V is TRBV5-6; 9 bases are a match to TRBD1. Germline trimming cut 4 bases from V and 1 base from J; bases unmatched to any gene: 3. Germline V gene lookup returns CDR1 SGHDT and CDR2 YYEEEE. This CDR3 region has 14 residues. CDR3 DNA: TGTGCCAGCAGCCCGGGACAGGGTTCCTACGAGCAGTACTTC. It yields the protein CASSPGQGSYEQYF.

The rearrangement uses TRBV5-1 and TRBJ2-7, with TRBD1 matching over 7 bases. This CDR3 is 15 amino acids long. The germline V gene has CDR1 SGHRS and CDR2 YFSETQ. V was clipped by 0 bases and J by 4 bases; unmatched bases: 7. This chain's CDR3 is CASSLGPDRSYEQYF. The CDR3 region has the DNA TGCGCCAGCAGCTTGGGACCGGACAGGAGTTACGAGCAGTACTTC.

The V gene is TRBV4-1, the J gene TRBJ2-7, with a tentative D call TRBD1 (5 bases). CDR3 length equals 13 residues. Germline V gives CDR1 MGHRA, CDR2 YSYEKL. Between the trimmed V and J ends, which lost 0 bases and 6 bases, there was a span of 9 bases. CDR3: CASSQDRGREQYF. Written as DNA, the CDR3 is TGCGCCAGCAGCCAAGATAGGGGTCGCGAGCAGTACTTC.

This clone was counted a single time. This sequence joins TRBV9 and TRBJ1-4; TRBD1 might be the D (5 bases). The germline V and J ends were trimmed by 3 bases and 0 bases, with 12 bases remaining between them. Germline loops: CDR1 SGDLS, CDR2 YYNGEE. The CDR3 runs to 16 residues. CDR3: CASSADRGSTNEKLFF. In DNA form, the CDR3 reads TGTGCCAGCAGCGCGGACCGGGGGTCAACTAATGAAAAACTGTTTTTT.

V gene TRBV4-3 combines with J gene TRBJ2-7, with 7 bases fitting TRBD1. This CDR3 has 16 amino acids. V lost 1 base and J lost 1; bases outside the gene matches: 7. Germline V CDR1 and CDR2: LGHNA, YSLEER. Written as DNA, the CDR3 is TGCGCCAGCAGCCAAGGTGAGGGGGCTGGTTCCTACGAGCAGTACTTC. Amino acid sequence: CASSQGEGAGSYEQYF.

This clone was found once. The rearrangement links TRBV5-1 to TRBJ2-3, with TRBD2 matching 7 bases. V lost 4 bases to trimming and J lost 5 bases; unmatched junction nucleotides: 7. The CDR3 loop spans 14 amino acids. Germline V CDR1 and CDR2: SGHRS, YFSETQ. The CDR3 spells CASSPGGRGDTQYF. The CDR3 DNA follows: TGCGCCAGCAGCCCGGGGGGACGGGGAGATACGCAGTATTTT.

V usage is TRBV4-2 and J usage is TRBJ1-4, with D perhaps TRBD1 (5 bases). V lost 6 bases and J lost 6, with 14 bases in between. CDR1 is LGHNA, CDR2 YNFKEQ, per germline. The CDR3 totals 14 residues. The CDR3 protein is CASSWGVVDEKLFF. Written as DNA, the CDR3 is TGTGCCAGCAGTTGGGGGGTCGTCGATGAAAAACTGTTTTTT.

This clone was seen only once. J is TRBJ1-1 and V is TRBV2, with 9 bases that match TRBD1. The CDR3 is 14 amino acids. The ends lost 7 bases at V and 7 bases at J; junction bases unmatched: 10. In germline, CDR1 is SNHLY, CDR2 FYNNEI. As DNA, the CDR3 is TGTGCCAGCAAACTAGGGACAGGGAACGATGAAGCTTTCTTT. Protein sequence: CASKLGTGNDEAFF.

This clone was seen only once. The gene calls are TRBV7-2 and TRBJ2-5, with 9 bases fitting TRBD2. Germline V CDR1 and CDR2: SGHTA, FQGNSA. The CDR3 is 16 residues long. V trimming: 1 base; J trimming: 4 bases; junction bases outside the gene matches: 7. CDR3 sequence: CASSLGLAGLRETQYF. The CDR3 bases are TGTGCCAGCAGCTTAGGCCTAGCGGGGTTAAGAGAGACCCAGTACTTC.

The rearrangement uses TRBV4-1 and TRBJ2-2, with 11 bases identical to TRBD2. The CDR3 spans 18 residues. The trim removed 0 bases at V and 6 bases at J, leaving 9 bases unmatched. CDR1 is MGHRA, CDR2 YSYEKL, per germline. CDR3 protein: CASSQDKGGLAVAGELFF. The CDR3 DNA follows: TGCGCCAGCAGCCAAGATAAAGGGGGACTAGCGGTCGCCGGGGAGCTGTTTTTT.